This TCR beta chain emerged from a study of T cells in Graves' hyperthyroidism and ophthalmopathy. What was amplified from RNA transcripts were TCR beta CDR3 regions. First-round RT-PCR with HTBI primers amplified the TCR CDR3 region. TCRdb fed the multiplex PCR reads into MiXCR, producing one record per CDR3 protein. The top ten clones hold under 30% of a sample with around 300,000 distinct CDR3 sequences, around 13% of them seen once. Study observations and caveats: In blood, most of the thyroid clonotypes expanded above 0.001 were also present. A model of 13 V-J pairs discriminated ophthalmopathy from stable hyperthyroidism. Model-based prediction identified ophthalmopathy a median around 6.5 months prior to its onset.

This clonotype was counted ten times or more. Its antigen remains unidentified. The CDR3 runs 13 residues. The trim removed 1 base at V and 5 bases at J, leaving 2 bases unmatched. Germline V gene data show CDR1 as SGDLS and CDR2 as YYNGEE. This clonotype was sampled from a woman between 25 and 40 years old with Graves' hyperthyroidism. The chain has TRBV9 and TRBJ2-7; 8 positions match TRBD2. The sequenced material came from blood. The CDR3 sequence is CASSVSGSDEQYF. CDR3 nucleotides: TGTGCCAGCAGCGTAAGCGGGAGCGACGAGCAGTACTTC.